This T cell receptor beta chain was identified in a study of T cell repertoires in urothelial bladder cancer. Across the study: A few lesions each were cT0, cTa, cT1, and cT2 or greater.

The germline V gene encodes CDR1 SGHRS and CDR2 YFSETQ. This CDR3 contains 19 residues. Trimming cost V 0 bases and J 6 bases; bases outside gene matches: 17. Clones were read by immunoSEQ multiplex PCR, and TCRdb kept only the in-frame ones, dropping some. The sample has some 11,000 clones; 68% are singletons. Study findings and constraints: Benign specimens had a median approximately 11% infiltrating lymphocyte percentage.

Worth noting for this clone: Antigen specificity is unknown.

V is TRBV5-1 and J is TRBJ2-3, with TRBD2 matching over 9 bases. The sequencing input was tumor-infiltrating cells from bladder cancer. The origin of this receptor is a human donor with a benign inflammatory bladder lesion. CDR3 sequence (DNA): TGCGCCAGCAGCTTGGGGTTAGCGGGGGCACAATATGGTTGGGATACGCAGTATTTT. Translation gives CASSLGLAGAQYGWDTQYF.